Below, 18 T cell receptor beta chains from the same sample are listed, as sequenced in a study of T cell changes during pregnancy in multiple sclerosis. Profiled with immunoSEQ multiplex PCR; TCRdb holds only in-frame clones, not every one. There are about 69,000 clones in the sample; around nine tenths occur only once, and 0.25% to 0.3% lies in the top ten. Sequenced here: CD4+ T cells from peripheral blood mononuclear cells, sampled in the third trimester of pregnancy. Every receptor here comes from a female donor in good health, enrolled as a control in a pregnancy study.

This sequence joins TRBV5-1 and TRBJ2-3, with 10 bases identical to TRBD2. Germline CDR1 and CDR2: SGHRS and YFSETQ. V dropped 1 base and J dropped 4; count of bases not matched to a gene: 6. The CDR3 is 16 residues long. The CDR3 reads CASSLSASGGADTQYF. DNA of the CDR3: TGCGCCAGCAGCTTGTCGGCTAGCGGGGGTGCAGATACGCAGTATTTT.

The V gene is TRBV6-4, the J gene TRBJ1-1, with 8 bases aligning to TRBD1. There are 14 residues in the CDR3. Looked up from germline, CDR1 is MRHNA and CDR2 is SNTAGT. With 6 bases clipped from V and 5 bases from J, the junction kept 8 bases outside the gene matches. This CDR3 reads CASSPGQGWTEAFF. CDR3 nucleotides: TGTGCCAGCAGCCCTGGACAGGGATGGACTGAAGCTTTCTTT.

CDR3 bases: TGTGCCAGCTCTAGGTCCAACAATCAGCCCCAGCATTTT. As protein: CASSRSNNQPQHF. The V call is TRBV7-2, the J call TRBJ1-5; D not certain. V was clipped by 8 bases and J by 3 bases, with 11 bases between them. The CDR3 consists of 13 residues. Germline values: CDR1 SGHTA, CDR2 FQGNSA.

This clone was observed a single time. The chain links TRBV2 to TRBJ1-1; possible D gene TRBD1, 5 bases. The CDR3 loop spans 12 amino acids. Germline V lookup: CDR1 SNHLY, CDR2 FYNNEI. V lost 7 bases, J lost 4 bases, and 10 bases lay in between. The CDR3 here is CASTWGLTEAFF. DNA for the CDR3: TGTGCCAGCACCTGGGGACTCACTGAAGCTTTCTTT.

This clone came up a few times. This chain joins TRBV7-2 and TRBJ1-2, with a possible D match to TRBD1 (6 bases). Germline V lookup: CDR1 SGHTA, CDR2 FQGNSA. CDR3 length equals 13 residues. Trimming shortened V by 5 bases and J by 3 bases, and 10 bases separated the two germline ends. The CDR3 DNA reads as TGTGCCAGCAGCATCAACAGGGACTATGGCTACACCTTC. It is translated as CASSINRDYGYTF. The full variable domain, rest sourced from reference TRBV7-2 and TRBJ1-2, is GAGVSQSPSNKVTEKGKDVELRCDPISGHTALYWYRQSLGQGLEFLIYFQGNSAPDKSGLPSDRFSAERTGGSVSTLTIQRTQQEDSAVYLCASSINRDYGYTFGSGTRLTVV.

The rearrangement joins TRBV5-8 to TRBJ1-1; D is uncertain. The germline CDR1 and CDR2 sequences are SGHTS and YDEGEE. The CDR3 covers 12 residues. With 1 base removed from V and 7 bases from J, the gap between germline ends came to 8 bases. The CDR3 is CASSLTAFEAFF. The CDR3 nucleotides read TGTGCCAGCAGCTTGACAGCCTTTGAAGCTTTCTTT.

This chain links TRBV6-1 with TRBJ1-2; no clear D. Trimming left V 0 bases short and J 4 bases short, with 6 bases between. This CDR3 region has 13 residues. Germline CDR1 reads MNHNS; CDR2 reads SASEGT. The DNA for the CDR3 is TGTGCCAGCAGTGAAGCACAGTCCTATGGCTACACCTTC. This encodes CASSEAQSYGYTF.

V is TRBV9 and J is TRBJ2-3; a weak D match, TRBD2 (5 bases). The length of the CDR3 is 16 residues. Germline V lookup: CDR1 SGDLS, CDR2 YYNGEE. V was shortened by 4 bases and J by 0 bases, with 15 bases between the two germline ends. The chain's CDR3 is CASSPGGQSSTDTQYF. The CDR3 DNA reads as TGTGCCAGCAGCCCTGGCGGGCAGTCTAGCACAGATACGCAGTATTTT. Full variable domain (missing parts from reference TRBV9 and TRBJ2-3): DSGVTQTPKHLITATGQRVTLRCSPRSGDLSVYWYQQSLDQGLQFLIQYYNGEERAKGNILERFSAQQFPDLHSELNLSSLELGDSALYFCASSPGGQSSTDTQYFGPGTRLTVL.

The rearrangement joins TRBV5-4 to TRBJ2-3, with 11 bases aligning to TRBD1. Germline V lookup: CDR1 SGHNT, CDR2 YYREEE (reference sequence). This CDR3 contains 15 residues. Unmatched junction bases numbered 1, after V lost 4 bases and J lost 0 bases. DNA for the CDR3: TGTGCCAGCAGCGGACAGGGGGCGAGCACAGATACGCAGTATTTT. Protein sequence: CASSGQGASTDTQYF.

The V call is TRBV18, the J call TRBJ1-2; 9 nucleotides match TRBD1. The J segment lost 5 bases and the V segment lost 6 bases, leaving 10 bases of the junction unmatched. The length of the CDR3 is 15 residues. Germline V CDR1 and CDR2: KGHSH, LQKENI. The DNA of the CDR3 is TGTGCCAGCTCGACAGACAGGGGGGAAGTATATGGCTACACCTTC. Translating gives CASSTDRGEVYGYTF.

The CDR3 loop is CASGLVGGNEKLFF. The DNA for the CDR3 is TGTGCTAGTGGTTTGGTAGGGGGAAATGAAAAACTGTTTTTT. This chain links TRBV12-5 with TRBJ1-4; D perhaps matches TRBD1 (6 bases). With 0 bases removed from V and 5 bases from J, the gap between germline ends came to 7 bases. The CDR3 contains 14 residues. Germline V CDR1 and CDR2: LGHNT, FRNRAP.

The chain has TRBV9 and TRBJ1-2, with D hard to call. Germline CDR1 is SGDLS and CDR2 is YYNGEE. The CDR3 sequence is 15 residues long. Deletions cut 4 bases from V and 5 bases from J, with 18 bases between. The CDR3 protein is CASSPLELTRYGYTF. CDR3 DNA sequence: TGTGCCAGCAGCCCCCTGGAGCTGACTAGGTATGGCTACACCTTC.

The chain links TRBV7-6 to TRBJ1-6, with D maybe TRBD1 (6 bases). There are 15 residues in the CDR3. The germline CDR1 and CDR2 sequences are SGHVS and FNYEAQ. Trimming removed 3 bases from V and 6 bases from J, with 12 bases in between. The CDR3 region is CASSLGGPRNSPLHF. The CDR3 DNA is TGTGCCAGCAGCTTGGGGGGGCCCCGTAATTCACCCCTCCACTTT.

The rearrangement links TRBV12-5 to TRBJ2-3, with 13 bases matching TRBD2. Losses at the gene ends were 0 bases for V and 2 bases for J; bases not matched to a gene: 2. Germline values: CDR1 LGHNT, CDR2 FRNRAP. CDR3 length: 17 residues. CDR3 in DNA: TGTGCTAGTGGTTTGGTGACTAGCGGGGGGCTCACAGATACGCAGTATTTT. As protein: CASGLVTSGGLTDTQYF.

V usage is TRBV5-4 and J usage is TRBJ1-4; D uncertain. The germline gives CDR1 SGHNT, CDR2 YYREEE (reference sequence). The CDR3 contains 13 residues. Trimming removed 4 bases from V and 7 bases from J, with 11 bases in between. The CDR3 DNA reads TGTGCCAGCAGCCAGCGTACGGGTGAAAAACTGTTTTTT. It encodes CASSQRTGEKLFF.

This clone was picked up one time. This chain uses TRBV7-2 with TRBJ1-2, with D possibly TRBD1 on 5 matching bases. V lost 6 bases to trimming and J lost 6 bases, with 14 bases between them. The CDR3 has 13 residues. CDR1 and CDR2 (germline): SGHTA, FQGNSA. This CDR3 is CASRGLGGNGYTF. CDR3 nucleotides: TGTGCCAGCAGGGGACTTGGGGGGAATGGCTACACCTTC.

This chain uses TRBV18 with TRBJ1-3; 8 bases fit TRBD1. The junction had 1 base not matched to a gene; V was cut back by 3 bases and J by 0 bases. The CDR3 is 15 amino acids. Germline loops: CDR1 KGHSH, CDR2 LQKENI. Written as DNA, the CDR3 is TGTGCCAGCTCACCTGGACAGGGCTCTGGAAACACCATATATTTT. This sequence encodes CASSPGQGSGNTIYF.

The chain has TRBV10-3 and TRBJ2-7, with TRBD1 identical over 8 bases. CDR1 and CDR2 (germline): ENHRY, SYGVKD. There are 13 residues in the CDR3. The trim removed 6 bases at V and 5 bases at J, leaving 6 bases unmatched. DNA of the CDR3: TGTGCCATCAGCTTGGACAGGGACGACGAGCAGTACTTC. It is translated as CAISLDRDDEQYF.